A single sample gave rise to the 7 T cell receptor beta chains below, sequenced in a study of shared clonotypes between healthy human individuals. Libraries were prepared by immunoSEQ multiplex PCR; TCRdb keeps only in-frame clonotypes and omits some of them. Among 800,000 or so clones listed, around 96% were seen once. Only CD45RO-negative cells positively selected for CCR7 counted as naive CD8 cells, so terminally differentiated effector memory CD45RA+ cells were excluded. The sequenced sample was naive CD8+ T cells sorted from blood. The receptors shown here come from a man aged 30 to 39 in good health.

CDR3 region: CASSLLHAGTGYGYTF. The CDR3 DNA follows: TGTGCCAGCAGTTTACTACATGCAGGGACGGGCTATGGCTACACCTTC. The chain combines TRBV2 with TRBJ1-2, with D perhaps TRBD1 (5 bases). Germline assignment: CDR1 SNHLY and CDR2 FYNNEI. The ends were cut back, 5 bases at V and 4 bases at J, with 20 bases in the middle. CDR3 length: 16 amino acids.

DNA of the CDR3: TGTGCCAGCAGCGGAGGACATTCGGGTCAGCCCCAGCATTTT. This translates into CASSGGHSGQPQHF. This chain joins TRBV9 and TRBJ1-5, with D perhaps TRBD1 (5 bases). From germline, CDR1 is SGDLS and CDR2 YYNGEE. The V and J ends lost 3 bases and 6 bases respectively, with 13 bases between them. The CDR3 has 14 amino acids. Full variable domain (rest looked up from reference TRBV9 and TRBJ1-5): DSGVTQTPKHLITATGQRVTLRCSPRSGDLSVYWYQQSLDQGLQFLIQYYNGEERAKGNILERFSAQQFPDLHSELNLSSLELGDSALYFCASSGGHSGQPQHFGDGTRLSIL.

V gene TRBV10-1 combines with J gene TRBJ2-5; TRBD1 aligns across 7 bases. Trimming removed 7 bases from V and 3 bases from J; junction bases left unmatched: 14. Germline values: CDR1 WNHNN, CDR2 SYGVQD (reference sequence). The CDR3 length is 16 residues. The CDR3 DNA reads TGCGCCAGCACTCTTCCGGGACAGATCACGAAAGAGACCCAGTACTTC. The encoded protein is CASTLPGQITKETQYF.

V gene TRBV13 combines with J gene TRBJ1-1; D uncertain. The CDR3 covers 13 residues. The ends were cut back, 3 bases at V and 5 bases at J, with 10 bases in the middle. From germline, CDR1 is PRHDT and CDR2 FYEKMQ (reference sequence). The CDR3 sequence: CASSFPRGTEAFF. The CDR3 nucleotides are TGTGCCAGCAGCTTTCCCAGAGGAACTGAAGCTTTCTTT.

The chain joins TRBV4-3 to TRBJ2-7, with D possibly being TRBD2 (5 bases). The germline V gene has CDR1 LGHNA and CDR2 YSLEER. The V end was cut by 3 bases, the J end by 6 bases, with 15 bases between. The CDR3 has 14 residues. CDR3 loop: CASSQAAGRPEQYF. CDR3 DNA sequence: TGCGCCAGCAGCCAGGCCGCGGGTCGTCCCGAGCAGTACTTC.

V gene TRBV11-2 combines with J gene TRBJ2-5; 7 nucleotides align to TRBD1. CDR1 is SGHAT, CDR2 FQNNGV, per germline. V gave up 1 base and J gave up 3 bases; unmatched junction bases: 8. The CDR3 contains 16 residues. CDR3 sequence reads: CASSLGGTEWKETQYF. The CDR3 region has the DNA TGTGCCAGCAGCTTAGGAGGGACAGAATGGAAAGAGACCCAGTACTTC.

This clone has a single count. This sequence joins TRBV10-3 and TRBJ1-1; D gene unclear. Germline V CDR1 and CDR2: ENHRY, SYGVKD. CDR3 length: 11 amino acids. Trimming shortened V by 10 bases and J by 4 bases, and 10 bases separated the two germline ends. CDR3 loop: CATTVGTEAFF. Written as DNA, the CDR3 is TGTGCCACCACGGTTGGCACTGAAGCTTTCTTT.